This T cell receptor (beta chain) was obtained from a study of response to subunit inactivated influenza vaccine. Study outcomes and limitations: Authors suggested seasonal influenza vaccinations each recruit few new T cells.

From the RT-PCR reads, TCRdb called clonotypes with MiXCR, one entry per CDR3 protein. This table holds some 600,000 distinct CDR3 sequences, 11% to 15% found once. This clonotype occurred many times. Its cognate antigen is unknown. The receptor's source is a man aged 45-65 years who received an inactivated influenza vaccine. Sequencing was performed on PBMCs from blood, taken around two weeks before vaccination.

The CDR3 loop reads CASSFPGVYNEQFF. CDR3 nucleotide sequence: TGTGCCAGCAGCTTTCCGGGAGTTTACAATGAGCAGTTCTTC. The chain links TRBV7-9 to TRBJ2-1, with D maybe TRBD2 (6 bases). The germline gives CDR1 SEHNR, CDR2 FQNEAQ (reference sequence). The ends were cut back, 3 bases at V and 4 bases at J, with 10 bases in the middle. The CDR3 is 14 amino acids. Full variable domain (rest looked up from reference TRBV7-9 and TRBJ2-1): DTGVSQNPRHKITKRGQNVTFRCDPISEHNRLYWYRQTLGQGPEFLTYFQNEAQLEKSRLLSDRFSAERPKGSFSTLEIQRTEQGDSAMYLCASSFPGVYNEQFFGPGTRLTVL.